This T cell receptor beta chain was identified during a study of T-cell memory formation after mild COVID-19. Study as a whole: There were largely donor-specific TCR clusters.

Overall study results and limits: The second-wave clones peaking on day 37 were not confirmed as SARS-CoV-2-specific.

The TCR alpha and TCR beta cDNA libraries, bearing sample barcodes and UMIs, were generated by 5'RACE using constant-segment primers. From the 5' RACE reads, TCRdb called clonotypes with MiXCR, one entry per CDR3 protein. The sample consists of hundreds of thousands of distinct CDR3 sequences, roughly 17% of them appearing once. With regard to this clonotype: Its antigen is as yet unknown.

Germline assignment: CDR1 MNHEY and CDR2 SMNVEV (reference sequence). V was trimmed by 5 bases and J by 0 bases, leaving 7 bases between them. The CDR3 has 13 amino acids. The chain employs TRBV27 and TRBJ1-1; unclear D gene. The source is an adult woman who had mild COVID-19 (a few samples of this study predate the infection). Cell type and time point are not known. The sequenced sample was PBMCs or a T cell subset sorted from them (not recorded which). This CDR3 is CASSKGLNTEAFF. For the CDR3, the DNA is TGTGCCAGCAGTAAAGGACTGAACACTGAAGCTTTCTTT.